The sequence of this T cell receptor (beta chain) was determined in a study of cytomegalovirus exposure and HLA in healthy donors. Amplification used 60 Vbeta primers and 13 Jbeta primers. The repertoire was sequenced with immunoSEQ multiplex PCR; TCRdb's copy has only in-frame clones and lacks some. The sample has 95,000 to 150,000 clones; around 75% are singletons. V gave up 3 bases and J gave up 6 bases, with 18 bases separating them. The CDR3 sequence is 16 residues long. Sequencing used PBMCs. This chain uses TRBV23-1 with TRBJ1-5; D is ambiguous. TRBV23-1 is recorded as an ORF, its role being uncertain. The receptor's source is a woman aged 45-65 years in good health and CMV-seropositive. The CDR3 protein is CASSHPSRGFGQPQHF. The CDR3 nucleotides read TGCGCCAGCAGTCACCCCTCGAGAGGGTTCGGTCAGCCCCAGCATTTT.